The 31 T cell receptor beta chains presented below share a single source sample, sequenced in a study of radiation and T cells in renal cell carcinoma. Time point described: blood 4 weeks post-SBRT, at nephrectomy. Regarding treatment: 15 Gy SBRT to primary tumor, nephrectomy 4 weeks later. Clones were sequenced by immunoSEQ multiplex PCR, and TCRdb holds only the in-frame ones, with some missing. Of about 74,000 clones listed, about nine tenths are singletons. The sample was blood, taken from a patient whose treatment included radiotherapy and nephrectomy. Source of these receptors: a woman in her 70s with renal cell carcinoma.

V is TRBV4-1 and J is TRBJ2-3; 7 positions agree with TRBD1. The CDR3 spans 16 residues. V lost 1 base, J lost 3 bases, and 7 bases stayed unmatched. Germline V gives CDR1 MGHRA, CDR2 YSYEKL. CDR3 sequence reads: CASSQGQGSLTDTQYF. The CDR3, as DNA: TGCGCCAGCAGCCAAGGACAGGGTTCTTTAACAGATACGCAGTATTTT.

The gene calls are TRBV4-2 and TRBJ2-7; TRBD1 matches at 8 bases. After removal of 4 bases from V and 5 bases from J, the junction contained 4 bases not matched to a gene. CDR3 length: 13 residues. Germline CDR1 LGHNA, CDR2 YNFKEQ. The DNA for the CDR3 is TGTGCCAGCAGCCCAACAGGGGGAAACGAGCAGTACTTC. It is translated as CASSPTGGNEQYF.

V usage is TRBV5-4 and J usage is TRBJ2-5; 13 nucleotides line up with TRBD2. Germline CDR1 SGHNT, CDR2 YYREEE (reference sequence). The CDR3 loop spans 15 amino acids. Trimming removed 4 bases from V and 3 bases from J; junction bases left unmatched: 3. In DNA form, the CDR3 reads TGTGCCAGCAGCATGGGACTAGCGGGAAAAGAGACCCAGTACTTC. Protein sequence: CASSMGLAGKETQYF.

The chain is built from TRBV19 and TRBJ1-4, with 11 bases matching TRBD1. Germline V lookup: CDR1 LNHDA, CDR2 SQIVND (reference sequence). The junction had 10 bases not matched to a gene; V was cut back by 9 bases and J by 10 bases. The CDR3 covers 14 residues. CDR3 region: CASLRGDRGGKLFF. The CDR3 bases are TGTGCCAGCCTCCGTGGGGACAGGGGGGGAAAACTGTTTTTT.

This chain joins TRBV7-3 and TRBJ2-3, with 7 bases lining up with TRBD2. The CDR3 contains 15 residues. J lost 5 bases, V lost 2 bases, and 7 bases had no gene match. Germline V gene lookup returns CDR1 SGHTA and CDR2 FQGTGA. CDR3 DNA sequence: TGTGCCAGCAGCTTACGTCCAGGGAGGGGAGATACGCAGTATTTT. As protein: CASSLRPGRGDTQYF.

The chain carries TRBV6-1 and TRBJ2-5, with 9 bases matching TRBD2. V lost 7 bases and J lost 5; bases outside the gene matches: 11. Looked up from germline, CDR1 is MNHNS and CDR2 is SASEGT. The CDR3 is 15 amino acids. The CDR3 DNA sequence: TGTGCCAGCACAAAGGAGCGGGGGGCCTGGGAGACCCAGTACTTC. This translates into CASTKERGAWETQYF.

The chain has TRBV7-8 and TRBJ1-1; D is undetermined. The germline V gene has CDR1 SGHVS and CDR2 FQNEAQ. Trimming took 1 base from V and 0 from J, leaving 15 bases between them. This CDR3 has 17 amino acids. The CDR3, as DNA: TGTGCCAGCAGCTTAGATACGGGTTTGTCGGTGAACACTGAAGCTTTCTTT. This gives the protein CASSLDTGLSVNTEAFF.

The chain carries TRBV2 and TRBJ1-2; 7 positions agree with TRBD1. This CDR3 spans 14 amino acids. V shed 3 bases, J shed 5 bases, and the junction held 6 bases outside the gene matches. Germline-derived CDR1 and CDR2 are SNHLY and FYNNEI. CDR3 in DNA: TGTGCCAGCAGTGACCTGGGACAGTATTATGGCTACACCTTC. Translating it yields CASSDLGQYYGYTF.

DNA for the CDR3: TGTGCCAGCAGCGTAGCGGGCTTCGCGGATACGCAGTATTTT. Amino acid sequence: CASSVAGFADTQYF. The rearrangement links TRBV9 to TRBJ2-3; D gene uncertain. CDR3 size: 14 residues. The V gene lost 0 bases and the J gene lost 6 bases, with 11 bases spanning the gap. The V gene's germline CDR1 is SGDLS and CDR2 YYNGEE.

This clone is a singleton in its sample. The V gene is TRBV2, the J gene TRBJ1-5; D gene ambiguous. V lost 6 bases and J 2 bases, leaving 11 bases between the germline ends. Germline V gene data show CDR1 as SNHLY and CDR2 as FYNNEI. The CDR3 is 14 amino acids. Here the CDR3 reads CASRKGDRNQPQHF. In nucleotides, the CDR3 is TGTGCCAGCAGAAAGGGCGACCGCAATCAGCCCCAGCATTTT.

This clone was seen a single time. The V call is TRBV6-1, the J call TRBJ2-2, with D tentatively TRBD1 (5 bases). Germline lookup yields CDR1 MNHNS and CDR2 SASEGT. The CDR3 runs to 12 residues. V lost 8 bases and J lost 6, with 10 bases in between. The DNA for the CDR3 is TGTGCCAGCTTCAGGGATTCCGGGGAGCTGTTTTTT. Protein: CASFRDSGELFF.

This chain links TRBV30 with TRBJ1-3, with D perhaps TRBD1 (5 bases). CDR3 length equals 12 residues. Germline V gene lookup returns CDR1 GTSNPN and CDR2 SVGIG (reference sequence). Trimming took 3 bases from V and 2 from J, leaving 5 bases between them. CDR3: CAWRGPGNTIYF. The CDR3 region has the DNA TGTGCCTGGAGGGGACCTGGAAACACCATATATTTT. Drawing the rest from reference TRBV30 and TRBJ1-3, the complete variable domain is SQTIHQWPATLVQPVGSPLSLECTVEGTSNPNLYWYRQAAGRGLQLLFYSVGIGQISSEVPQNLSASRPQDRQFILSSKKLLLSDSGFYLCAWRGPGNTIYFGEGSWLTVV.

The chain carries TRBV7-9 and TRBJ2-1; D unresolved. This CDR3 comprises 14 residues. V was trimmed by 3 bases and J by 9 bases, leaving 15 bases between them. Germline assignment: CDR1 SEHNR and CDR2 FQNEAQ (reference sequence). The CDR3 DNA sequence: TGTGCCAGCAGCTTCCCTCGGGCTCCCCCTGAGCAGTTCTTC. Translation gives CASSFPRAPPEQFF.

V gene TRBV11-2 combines with J gene TRBJ1-3; the D is unclear. Trimming removed 5 bases from V and 0 bases from J, with 14 bases in between. The CDR3 contains 16 residues. The germline CDR1 and CDR2 sequences are SGHAT and FQNNGV. CDR3 bases: TGTGCCAGCAGCGCCCCCGGACGGATCTCTGGAAACACCATATATTTT. This codes for CASSAPGRISGNTIYF.

This chain connects TRBV7-8 to TRBJ2-1; possible D gene TRBD1, 5 bases. The CDR3 runs 15 residues. The V gene's germline CDR1 is SGHVS and CDR2 FQNEAQ. Trimming stripped 4 bases from V and 4 bases from J, with 14 bases between. The DNA for the CDR3 is TGTGCCAGCAGCTCCTTGGGGCCGTTTTACAATGAGCAGTTCTTC. It specifies CASSSLGPFYNEQFF.

The V call is TRBV2, the J call TRBJ1-2, with D tentatively TRBD1 (6 bases). This CDR3 is 13 amino acids long. Trimming removed 2 bases from V and 4 bases from J, with 8 bases in between. The germline V gene encodes CDR1 SNHLY and CDR2 FYNNEI. CDR3 bases: TGTGCCAGCAGTGAACCGGGGGCCTATGGCTACACCTTC. It codes for CASSEPGAYGYTF.

The chain joins TRBV7-2 to TRBJ2-7; TRBD1 is a possible D gene (5 bases). The germline V gene encodes CDR1 SGHTA and CDR2 FQGNSA. The length of the CDR3 is 14 residues. Deletions cut 2 bases from V and 0 bases from J, with 8 bases between. CDR3 in DNA: TGTGCCAGCAGCTTATACAGGAGCTCCTACGAGCAGTACTTC. It is translated as CASSLYRSSYEQYF.

The chain couples TRBV28 to TRBJ1-5; the match to TRBD1 covers 9 bases. The germline V gene encodes CDR1 MDHEN and CDR2 SYDVKM. The CDR3 length is 17 residues. Trimming at V came to 7 bases and at J to 0 bases, leaving 10 bases not matched to a gene. In DNA form, the CDR3 reads TGTGCCAGCAATACAGGGGGCGCGGGCTATAGCAATCAGCCCCAGCATTTT. Amino acids: CASNTGGAGYSNQPQHF.

This clone was detected once. The chain carries TRBV4-2 and TRBJ2-3; perhaps D is TRBD1 or TRBD2 (5 bases each). The CDR3 contains 14 residues. V was trimmed by 4 bases and J by 6 bases, leaving 14 bases between them. Germline values: CDR1 LGHNA, CDR2 YNFKEQ. The DNA of the CDR3 is TGTGCCAGCAGCCCTCAGGGACGGGTGGATACGCAGTATTTT. It codes for CASSPQGRVDTQYF.

The CDR3 DNA follows: TGTGCCAGCAGAGCCACAGGGTCAGGAAACACCATATATTTT. Protein sequence: CASRATGSGNTIYF. The chain recombines TRBV9 with TRBJ1-3; tentatively, D is TRBD1 (6 bases). V was shortened by 5 bases and J by 4 bases, with 13 bases between the two germline ends. The CDR3 covers 14 residues. The germline V gene has CDR1 SGDLS and CDR2 YYNGEE.

This clone appeared a single time. The chain joins TRBV10-2 to TRBJ1-3; TRBD1 is a possible D gene (6 bases). CDR3 length equals 15 residues. The V end was cut by 3 bases, the J end by 2 bases, with 11 bases between. The germline CDR1 and CDR2 sequences are WSHSY and SAAADI. The CDR3 DNA follows: TGCGCCAGCAGTGAAACGGGGGCGGCTGGAAACACCATATATTTT. It translates to CASSETGAAGNTIYF.

The genes are TRBV11-3 and TRBJ1-2; D is uncertain. V lost 3 bases to trimming and J lost 8 bases, with 13 bases between them. The germline CDR1 and CDR2 sequences are SGHNT and YENEEA. The CDR3 loop spans 13 amino acids. The CDR3 coding sequence is TGTGCCAGCAGCTTGGATCATATGGAGGGCTACACCTTC. Protein product: CASSLDHMEGYTF.

The DNA for the CDR3 is TGTGCCTGGCTACTTGGGAAGAACGAGCAGTACTTC. Amino acids: CAWLLGKNEQYF. The V gene is TRBV30, the J gene TRBJ2-7; the D is unclear. The CDR3 is made up of 12 amino acids. Germline CDR1 is GTSNPN and CDR2 is SVGIG (reference sequence). V was shortened by 5 bases and J by 5 bases, with 13 bases between the two germline ends.

V is TRBV7-9 and J is TRBJ1-4; 10 bases align to TRBD1. Germline V gene sequence: CDR1 SEHNR, CDR2 FQNEAQ (reference sequence). This CDR3 has 15 amino acids. The junction had 5 bases not matched to a gene; V was cut back by 3 bases and J by 7 bases. Written as DNA, the CDR3 is TGTGCCAGCAGCTTCGGGGACAGGGGTGGTGAAAAACTGTTTTTT. Encoded protein: CASSFGDRGGEKLFF.

J is TRBJ1-1 and V is TRBV27, with 7 bases matching TRBD1. The CDR3 spans 14 residues. V lost 4 bases and J lost 0; bases outside the gene matches: 2. Germline CDR1 is MNHEY and CDR2 is SMNVEV (reference sequence). The CDR3 loop is CASSWGQMNTEAFF. The CDR3 DNA reads TGTGCCAGCAGTTGGGGACAGATGAACACTGAAGCTTTCTTT.

This clone was detected a few times. V usage is TRBV28 and J usage is TRBJ2-5; 7 positions match TRBD1. The CDR3 spans 12 residues. Germline values: CDR1 MDHEN, CDR2 SYDVKM. With V trimmed by 7 bases and J by 5 bases, 4 bases remained unmatched. Written as DNA, the CDR3 is TGTGCCAGCACCCCACAGGGGGAGACCCAGTACTTC. This encodes CASTPQGETQYF.

This sequence joins TRBV7-3 and TRBJ2-5; 9 nucleotides match TRBD1. V shed 5 bases, J shed 4 bases, and the junction held 5 bases outside the gene matches. The CDR3 contains 14 residues. Germline V gene data show CDR1 as SGHTA and CDR2 as FQGTGA. The chain's CDR3 is CASSPGTGLETQYF. In DNA, the CDR3 is TGTGCCAGCAGCCCCGGGACAGGGTTAGAGACCCAGTACTTC.

The rearrangement joins TRBV21-1 to TRBJ1-2; TRBD1 is taken as the D call from the table, unchecked against the DNA. TRBV21-1 is flagged as a pseudogene. The CDR3 covers 14 residues. The CDR3 DNA is TGTGCCAGCAGCAAAGCACAGGGAATTCATGGCTACACCTTC. Its protein product is CASSKAQGIHGYTF.

The chain links TRBV15 to TRBJ1-3; D is perhaps TRBD1 (6 bases). The CDR3 covers 16 residues. Trimming stripped 0 bases from V and 3 bases from J, with 12 bases between. Germline values: CDR1 LNHNV, CDR2 YYDKDF (reference sequence). CDR3 region: CATSRDLSRGGNTIYF. CDR3 DNA sequence: TGTGCCACCAGCAGAGATCTTTCCAGGGGTGGAAACACCATATATTTT.

The chain employs TRBV25-1 and TRBJ2-2, with D unresolved. Trimming pared 6 bases from V and 1 base from J, leaving 3 bases between. CDR3 length equals 12 residues. The germline gives CDR1 MGHDK, CDR2 SYGVNS. CDR3 coding DNA: TGTGCCAGCAGACGGAACACCGGGGAGCTGTTTTTT. The encoded protein is CASRRNTGELFF.

This chain joins TRBV28 and TRBJ1-2; D gene unclear. CDR1 and CDR2 from the germline V gene are MDHEN and SYDVKM. V lost 8 bases, J lost 4 bases, and 11 bases lay in between. The CDR3 extends over 12 amino acids. Here the CDR3 reads CASALWGYGYTF. The DNA of the CDR3 is TGTGCCAGCGCGCTGTGGGGCTATGGCTACACCTTC.